The 27 T cell receptor beta chains below all came from one sample that was sequenced in a study of shared clonotypes between healthy human individuals. The naive CD8 fraction comprised CD45RO-negative cells positively selected for CCR7 and excluded terminally differentiated effector memory CD45RA+ cells. Clones were read by immunoSEQ multiplex PCR, and TCRdb kept only the in-frame ones, dropping some. The data contain around 640,000 clones, approximately 96% of them seen just once; the ten biggest clones take up about 0.11%. The specimen was naive CD8+ T cells sorted from blood. All receptors derive from a woman aged 25 to 39 in good health.

This clone was picked up one time. This chain uses TRBV28 with TRBJ2-7; D possibly uses TRBD1 or TRBD2 (6 bases each). Trimming removed 5 bases from V and 2 bases from J, with 19 bases in between. CDR1 MDHEN and CDR2 SYDVKM come from the germline V gene. CDR3 size: 16 residues. The CDR3 sequence: CASSGGVTGLTYEQYF. In DNA form, the CDR3 reads TGTGCCAGCAGTGGCGGGGTGACAGGTCTAACCTACGAGCAGTACTTC.

The chain carries TRBV6-1 and TRBJ1-1; D call uncertain. Germline V gives CDR1 MNHNS, CDR2 SASEGT. The CDR3 totals 15 residues. V lost 0 bases, J lost 0 bases, and 8 bases lay in between. The CDR3 here is CASSEARQLNTEAFF. The CDR3 DNA follows: TGTGCCAGCAGTGAAGCGCGGCAGCTGAACACTGAAGCTTTCTTT.

The chain links TRBV19 to TRBJ1-5; D may be TRBD1 (6 bases). Trimming stripped 3 bases from V and 7 bases from J, with 13 bases between. CDR3 length: 14 amino acids. Germline CDR1 is LNHDA and CDR2 is SQIVND (reference sequence). The CDR3 region is CASSMDSFGQPQHF. The DNA of the CDR3 is TGTGCCAGTAGTATGGACAGCTTTGGGCAGCCCCAGCATTTT.

This sequence joins TRBV5-6 and TRBJ2-3, with D possibly TRBD2 on 6 matching bases. The germline CDR1 and CDR2 sequences are SGHDT and YYEEEE. There are 14 residues in the CDR3. Trimming took off 2 bases at V and 6 bases at J, with 13 bases between the two ends. The CDR3 DNA reads as TGTGCCAGCAGCTTCCTGACTAGTCGGGATACGCAGTATTTT. Protein product: CASSFLTSRDTQYF. The variable domain in full, with the rest retrieved from reference TRBV5-6 and TRBJ2-3, is DAGVTQSPTHLIKTRGQQVTLRCSPKSGHDTVSWYQQALGQGPQFIFQYYEEEERQRGNFPDRFSGHQFPNYSSELNVNALLLGDSALYLCASSFLTSRDTQYFGPGTRLTVL.

This chain joins TRBV27 and TRBJ2-5, with D uncertain. Germline V lookup: CDR1 MNHEY, CDR2 SMNVEV (reference sequence). The length of the CDR3 is 13 residues. Trimming removed 8 bases at V and 3 bases at J, with 13 bases between. The CDR3 loop is CASFSWLEETQYF. The CDR3 coding sequence is TGTGCCAGCTTTTCGTGGTTGGAAGAGACCCAGTACTTC.

The V and J genes are TRBV2 and TRBJ2-1, with TRBD2 matching 7 bases. The CDR3 is made up of 15 amino acids. Germline V CDR1 and CDR2: SNHLY, FYNNEI. Germline trimming cut 7 bases from V and 4 bases from J; bases unmatched to any gene: 10. The CDR3 nucleotides read TGTGCCAGCAAGGGGTGGGAGGGCCTGTACAATGAGCAGTTCTTC. Its protein is CASKGWEGLYNEQFF.

This rearrangement joins TRBV5-4 to TRBJ1-1, with unresolved D. Per the germline V gene, CDR1 is SGHNT and CDR2 is YYREEE (reference sequence). The germline V and J ends were trimmed by 3 bases and 1 base, with 4 bases remaining between them. This CDR3 is 12 amino acids long. The CDR3 region is CASSWENTEAFF. CDR3 in DNA: TGTGCCAGCAGCTGGGAGAACACTGAAGCTTTCTTT.

The chain employs TRBV6-1 and TRBJ1-2; maybe TRBD1 (6 bases). Germline CDR1 is MNHNS and CDR2 is SASEGT. Between the trimmed V and J ends, which lost 2 bases and 8 bases, there was a span of 12 bases. CDR3 length equals 13 residues. The DNA of the CDR3 is TGTGCCAGCAGTGAATGGGACATCCCGGGCTACACCTTC. Its translation is CASSEWDIPGYTF.

In regard to this clone: This sample also contains other DNA sequences that code for the same CDR3. The CDR3 DNA is TGTGCCAGCAGCCCCGACAGTTCCTACGAGCAGTACTTC. This gives the protein CASSPDSSYEQYF. V gene TRBV28 combines with J gene TRBJ2-7; a weak D match, TRBD1 (5 bases). In germline, CDR1 is MDHEN, CDR2 SYDVKM. Trimming left V 6 bases short and J 1 base short, with 10 bases between. CDR3 length: 13 amino acids.

This chain uses TRBV2 with TRBJ2-1, with 8 bases lining up with TRBD1. The germline V gene encodes CDR1 SNHLY and CDR2 FYNNEI. The CDR3 spans 14 residues. Trimming at V came to 6 bases and at J to 0 bases, leaving 1 base not matched to a gene. The CDR3 DNA follows: TGTGCCAGCAGGGACAGGGTCTCCTACAATGAGCAGTTCTTC. This encodes CASRDRVSYNEQFF.

This chain links TRBV6-6 with TRBJ1-2; the D is unclear. V was clipped by 6 bases and J by 4 bases, with 6 bases between them. The germline V gene encodes CDR1 MNHNY and CDR2 SVGAGI (reference sequence). The CDR3 is 11 residues long. Here the CDR3 reads CASRATYGYTF. DNA for the CDR3: TGTGCCAGCAGGGCAACCTATGGCTACACCTTC.

The rearrangement links TRBV25-1 to TRBJ2-5, with 8 nucleotides matching TRBD1. Germline loops: CDR1 MGHDK, CDR2 SYGVNS. Trimming cost V 7 bases and J 4 bases; bases outside gene matches: 8. This CDR3 contains 14 residues. CDR3 DNA sequence: TGTGCCAGCAACAATGGACAGGGCCGAGAGACCCAGTACTTC. This gives the protein CASNNGQGRETQYF.

On this clone itself: Other DNA sequences in this specimen translate into the identical CDR3. The V gene is TRBV19, the J gene TRBJ1-2; 10 positions match TRBD1. The germline gives CDR1 LNHDA, CDR2 SQIVND (reference sequence). The CDR3 is 13 amino acids. The V segment lost 5 bases and the J segment 5 bases; nucleotides outside the gene matches: 2. The DNA of the CDR3 is TGTGCCAGTAGTCCGGGACAGGGGTATGGCTACACCTTC. Translating it yields CASSPGQGYGYTF.

This clone has only one observation. The chain joins TRBV5-6 to TRBJ2-7; weak D call: TRBD2 (6 bases). The CDR3 has 15 residues. Germline CDR1 SGHDT, CDR2 YYEEEE. V shed 0 bases and J shed 5 bases, with 15 bases lying between them. CDR3 residues: CASSLGGTGGDEQYF. CDR3 coding DNA: TGTGCCAGCAGCTTGGGCGGGACGGGTGGCGACGAGCAGTACTTC.

This clone was detected once. The V call is TRBV27, the J call TRBJ1-1, with D tentatively TRBD1 (6 bases). Germline V gene lookup returns CDR1 MNHEY and CDR2 SMNVEV (reference sequence). The CDR3 totals 15 residues. V was trimmed by 2 bases and J by 6 bases, leaving 16 bases between them. CDR3 residues: CASSLTRSGGSEAFF. The CDR3 DNA follows: TGTGCCAGCAGTTTAACAAGGTCGGGGGGCTCTGAAGCTTTCTTT.

The rearrangement uses TRBV4-1 and TRBJ2-6; D perhaps matches TRBD1 (6 bases). The germline V gene encodes CDR1 MGHRA and CDR2 YSYEKL. CDR3 length equals 19 residues. V was shortened by 0 bases and J by 4 bases, with 19 bases between the two germline ends. CDR3 nucleotides: TGCGCCAGCAGCCAAGATTGGGGCAGGGGAGCTCTGGGGGCCAACGTCCTGACTTTC. It encodes CASSQDWGRGALGANVLTF.

The count of this clone is one. The chain combines TRBV27 with TRBJ2-3; 7 bases line up with TRBD2. V trimming: 4 bases; J trimming: 2 bases; junction bases outside the gene matches: 9. Germline assignment: CDR1 MNHEY and CDR2 SMNVEV (reference sequence). The CDR3 runs 16 residues. The CDR3 nucleotides are TGTGCCAGCAGTTACCGAATAGCGGGCCTCACAGATACGCAGTATTTT. As protein: CASSYRIAGLTDTQYF.

The genes are TRBV28 and TRBJ2-5; D ambiguous. The J call is doubtful: the DNA matches TRBJ2-7 better. The germline gives CDR1 MDHEN, CDR2 SYDVKM. The CDR3 totals 13 residues. CDR3 coding DNA: TGTGCCAGCAGTTTCAGCGACCTCTACGAGCAGTACTTC. This codes for CASSFSDLYEQYF.

This clone was counted between two and nine times. The gene calls are TRBV5-1 and TRBJ2-5, with D unclear. CDR1 SGHRS and CDR2 YFSETQ come from the germline V gene. V gave up 1 base and J gave up 4 bases, with 8 bases separating them. This CDR3 region has 13 residues. The CDR3 loop reads CASSLQGPETQYF. The CDR3 coding sequence is TGCGCCAGCAGCTTGCAAGGGCCAGAGACCCAGTACTTC.

The V and J genes are TRBV29-1 and TRBJ2-2; 8 bases map to TRBD2. V lost 0 bases, J lost 5 bases, and 5 bases stayed unmatched. There are 15 residues in the CDR3. Germline assignment: CDR1 SQVTM and CDR2 ANQGSEA. This CDR3 reads CSVEDSASGTGELFF. CDR3 nucleotides: TGCAGCGTTGAAGATTCGGCTAGCGGGACCGGGGAGCTGTTTTTT.

The J gene is TRBJ2-7, the V gene TRBV27, with D perhaps assigned TRBD1 or TRBD2 (6 bases each). The V end lost 0 bases, the J end lost 5 bases, and 17 bases lay between the germline ends. Germline lookup yields CDR1 MNHEY and CDR2 SMNVEV (reference sequence). The CDR3 runs 16 residues. In DNA form, the CDR3 reads TGTGCCAGCAGTTTATCAGGGGGAGGAAGTTGGCACGAGCAGTACTTC. Amino acid sequence: CASSLSGGGSWHEQYF.

The chain combines TRBV4-1 with TRBJ2-7, with 8 bases lining up with TRBD2. V was pared by 2 bases and J by 3 bases, with 3 bases of the junction left unmatched. Germline V gene lookup returns CDR1 MGHRA and CDR2 YSYEKL. The CDR3 consists of 14 residues. CDR3 nucleotide sequence: TGCGCCAGCAGCCAAAGACTAGCGCACTACGAGCAGTACTTC. It is translated as CASSQRLAHYEQYF.

The V gene is TRBV28, the J gene TRBJ1-2, with a possible D match to TRBD1 (5 bases). The CDR3 runs to 13 residues. The V gene lost 4 bases and the J gene lost 7 bases, with 13 bases spanning the gap. Germline assignment: CDR1 MDHEN and CDR2 SYDVKM. The chain's CDR3 is CASSSPAGPGYTF. The DNA of the CDR3 is TGTGCCAGCAGTTCCCCGGCAGGGCCTGGCTACACCTTC.

V usage is TRBV6-5 and J usage is TRBJ1-4; D possibly corresponds to TRBD1 (6 bases). The CDR3 contains 15 residues. Trimming left V 6 bases short and J 7 bases short, with 18 bases between. Germline CDR1 and CDR2: MNHEY and SVGAGI. Written as DNA, the CDR3 is TGTGCCAGCAGCCTTGGACAGTCGGAGGGTGAAAAACTGTTTTTT. This sequence encodes CASSLGQSEGEKLFF.

V gene TRBV4-1 combines with J gene TRBJ1-6; 11 bases line up with TRBD1. After removal of 4 bases from V and 4 bases from J, the junction contained 12 bases not matched to a gene. The CDR3 loop spans 19 amino acids. The germline CDR1 and CDR2 sequences are MGHRA and YSYEKL. CDR3 residues: CASSPWLVGTGGYNSPLHF. The CDR3 DNA reads TGCGCCAGCAGCCCTTGGCTGGTCGGGACAGGGGGTTATAATTCACCCCTCCACTTT.

V and J are TRBV30 and TRBJ2-7, with TRBD1 identical over 10 bases. The CDR3 consists of 16 residues. After removal of 4 bases from V and 5 bases from J, the junction contained 14 bases not matched to a gene. Germline CDR1 is GTSNPN and CDR2 is SVGIG (reference sequence). The CDR3 loop is CAWNPGQGPSWDEQYF. The CDR3 DNA is TGTGCCTGGAATCCGGGACAGGGGCCCAGCTGGGACGAGCAGTACTTC.

As concerns this clone: This CDR3 is also generated by other DNA sequences in the sample. This chain joins TRBV20-1 and TRBJ1-1; D is undetermined. CDR1 is DFQATT and CDR2 is SNEGSKA in the germline V gene (reference sequence). The length of the CDR3 is 11 residues. Trimming shortened V by 0 bases and J by 7 bases, and 6 bases separated the two germline ends. CDR3 nucleotide sequence: TGCAGTGCTAGAGACGGCGGTGAAGCTTTCTTT. Amino acid sequence: CSARDGGEAFF.